Sequencing of this TCR beta chain was carried out in a study of blood T cells in healthy people across ages. The authors ran a second PCR of about 6 to 11 cycles using a sample-barcoded 5' primer and a J-beta primer mix. A single record per CDR3 protein comes from TCRdb applying MiXCR to the 5' RACE reads. Of 800,000 or so distinct CDR3 sequences listed, 20% to 25% are singletons. In its sample, this clonotype was seen a few times. CDR1 and CDR2 from the germline V gene are SNHLY and FYNNEI. Trimming shortened V by 5 bases and J by 4 bases, and 16 bases separated the two germline ends. This CDR3 has 15 residues. The sample was also linked to a second study, of T cells of mothers and their children.

This sequence originates from a boy aged 5-17 years in good health. The specimen was blood. This chain connects TRBV2 to TRBJ2-3, with D possibly TRBD2 on 6 matching bases. In DNA, the CDR3 is TGTGCCAGCAGTAGGGTCGGGAGTGAGGCAGATACGCAGTATTTT. Encoded protein: CASSRVGSEADTQYF.